This TCR beta chain is drawn from a study of blood T cell repertoires in COVID-19. Study summary: T cells, B-cell-depleted T cells, or PBMCs provided the cDNA or gDNA that served as material.

The germline V gene encodes CDR1 MGHRA and CDR2 YSYEKL. The CDR3 covers 15 residues. Trimming removed 3 bases from V and 4 bases from J; junction bases left unmatched: 8. The assay was immunoSEQ multiplex PCR, and TCRdb's table has in-frame clones only and misses some. The data contain some 170,000 clones, roughly 76% of them singletons. The TCR comes from a woman aged 40 to 50 with COVID-19, enrolled during active disease. The source material was peripheral blood. This chain joins TRBV4-1 and TRBJ2-5, with 7 bases matching TRBD1. The CDR3 DNA sequence: TGCGCCAGCAGCCAGACCATGACAGGGCCAGAGACCCAGTACTTC. Protein: CASSQTMTGPETQYF.